Listed below are T cell receptor beta chains from one sample, sequenced in a study of T cell repertoires in cytomegalovirus infection. For these receptors, no antigen is known. TCRdb recomputed calls from the reads with MiXCR, one row per CDR3 protein. The sample shows around 800,000 distinct CDR3 sequences, roughly 33% of them seen only once. Sequenced material: cultured CD8+ T cells from PBMCs, taken from culture after CMV antigen stimulation. The receptors originated from a human donor in good health (CMV status not recorded). Some clones in this sample may be carry-over from other donors' samples. Each CDR3 is given with its conserved first and last residue. The order of the fields is D gene, J gene, clone size, V gene, CDR3 protein, CDR3 DNA. D genes are given only for firm matches. Clone size, where shown, is once, few, many, or a class for clones that have expanded.

NA	TRBJ2-1	few	TRBV6-6	CASSYSTAGSYNEQFF	TGTGCCAGCAGTTACTCGACGGCGGGGAGCTACAATGAGCAGTTCTTC
NA	TRBJ1-2	NA	TRBV13	CASSSTIITENYGYTF	TGTGCCAGCAGCTCCACAATAATTACAGAGAACTATGGCTACACCTTC
NA	TRBJ1-1	NA	TRBV4-3	CASSQAGAAEAFF	TGCGCCAGCAGCCAAGCAGGAGCCGCTGAAGCTTTCTTT
TRBD1	TRBJ1-2	few	TRBV27	CASRDGTGGSGYTF	TGTGCCAGCAGGGATGGGACAGGGGGGTCCGGCTACACCTTC
TRBD1	TRBJ2-1	NA	TRBV12-3/TRBV12-4	CASTMTGIMFNEQFF	TGTGCCAGCACCATGACAGGGATAATGTTCAATGAGCAGTTCTTC
TRBD1	TRBJ1-1	NA	TRBV19	CASSIDPDRVDDEAFF	TGTGCCAGTAGTATAGATCCGGACAGGGTGGATGATGAAGCTTTCTTT
NA	TRBJ2-1	few	TRBV6-2/TRBV6-3	CASSYSGGHEQFF	TGTGCCAGCAGTTACTCGGGCGGTCATGAGCAGTTCTTC
NA	TRBJ2-3	few	TRBV5-1	CASSLTGYLSDTQYF	TGCGCCAGCAGCTTGACAGGGTATCTTTCAGATACGCAGTATTTT
TRBD1	TRBJ1-5	many	TRBV7-8	CASSSGTDRLDNQPQHF	TGTGCCAGCAGCTCCGGGACAGACCGTTTGGACAATCAGCCCCAGCATTTT
TRBD1	TRBJ1-2	many	TRBV5-1	CASSRRAGTGDLYGYTF	TGCGCCAGCAGCCGCCGGGCCGGGACAGGGGACCTGTATGGCTACACCTTC
NA	TRBJ1-1	few	TRBV4-1	CASSQWTFNTEAFF	TGCGCCAGCAGCCAATGGACATTCAACACTGAAGCTTTCTTT
NA	TRBJ2-1	NA	TRBV24-1	CATSVTGYTGEQFF	TGTGCCACCAGTGTTACAGGGTATACGGGTGAGCAGTTCTTC
NA	TRBJ2-2	few	TRBV10-3	CAISESTRGRDTGELFF	TGTGCCATCAGTGAGTCGACTCGGGGCCGGGACACCGGGGAGCTGTTTTTT
NA	TRBJ2-5	NA	TRBV27	CASSLVRDRGETQYF	TGTGCCAGCAGTTTGGTCCGGGATCGAGGAGAGACCCAGTACTTC
NA	TRBJ1-4	NA	TRBV19	CASSISVILTTNEKLFF	TGTGCCAGTAGTATAAGTGTCATCCTTACAACTAATGAAAAACTGTTTTTT
NA	TRBJ2-1	NA	TRBV12-3/TRBV12-4	CASSFLPAGSDEQFF	TGTGCCAGCAGTTTTCTCCCCGCGGGGAGCGATGAGCAGTTCTTC
NA	TRBJ2-2	few	TRBV7-9	CASTYEVETGELFF	TGTGCCAGCACCTACGAGGTAGAGACCGGGGAGCTGTTTTTT
NA	TRBJ1-1	NA	TRBV5-5	CASSSPGESEAFF	TGTGCCAGCAGCTCACCGGGCGAAAGTGAAGCTTTCTTT
NA	TRBJ2-2	NA	TRBV4-3	CASSQDLGPRTGELFF	TGCGCCAGCAGCCAAGATTTAGGACCCCGGACCGGGGAGCTGTTTTTT
NA	TRBJ1-4	few	TRBV7-6	CASSLGDTEGEKLFF	TGTGCCAGCAGCTTAGGGGACACGGAGGGTGAAAAACTGTTTTTT
NA	TRBJ1-4	NA	TRBV4-2	CASSQDLLLNEKLFF	TGTGCCAGCAGCCAAGACCTCTTACTTAATGAAAAACTGTTTTTT
TRBD1	TRBJ2-7	NA	TRBV9	CASSGPKDRGSFDEQYF	TGTGCCAGCAGCGGCCCCAAGGACAGGGGAAGTTTCGACGAGCAGTACTTC
NA	TRBJ2-1	NA	TRBV19	CASSIGGFVRDTEHNEQFF	TGTGCCAGTAGTATAGGGGGCTTCGTCCGGGACACGGAGCACAATGAGCAGTTCTTC
NA	TRBJ2-5	NA	TRBV12-5	CASGLVRGREETQYF	TGTGCTAGTGGTTTGGTACGGGGTAGGGAAGAGACCCAGTACTTC
NA	TRBJ1-1	NA	TRBV6-1	CASSEVGAVTEAFF	TGTGCCAGCAGTGAAGTTGGGGCGGTCACTGAAGCTTTCTTT
NA	TRBJ2-7	NA	TRBV5-6	CASSFEEGGHRSYEQYF	TGTGCCAGCAGCTTCGAGGAGGGGGGGCACCGCTCCTACGAGCAGTACTTC
NA	TRBJ2-2	few	TRBV29-1	CSVEDPVQGGTGELFF	TGCAGCGTTGAAGATCCGGTGCAGGGGGGCACCGGGGAGCTGTTTTTT
NA	TRBJ1-1	many	TRBV7-6	CASSLSRGMNTEAFF	TGTGCCAGCAGCCTTTCGCGGGGGATGAACACTGAAGCTTTCTTT
TRBD1	TRBJ2-7	few	TRBV12-5	CASGLYPPTGQGEDYEQYF	TGTGCTAGTGGTTTGTACCCCCCAACCGGACAGGGGGAGGATTACGAGCAGTACTTC
TRBD2	TRBJ2-3	NA	TRBV14	CASSPPGGQSTDTQYF	TGTGCCAGCAGCCCGCCGGGGGGGCAGAGCACAGATACGCAGTATTTT
NA	TRBJ1-2	NA	TRBV12-3/TRBV12-4	CASSLRGGGWYGYTF	TGTGCCAGCAGTTTAAGAGGAGGGGGTTGGTATGGCTACACCTTC
TRBD1	TRBJ1-1	NA	TRBV10-3	CAIAGGTEAFF	TGTGCCATCGCAGGGGGCACTGAAGCTTTCTTT
NA	TRBJ2-5	few	TRBV6-1	CASSRGGYRERETQYF	TGTGCCAGCAGTAGGGGGGGTTACAGGGAGAGAGAGACCCAGTACTTC
NA	TRBJ2-1	NA	TRBV4-1	CASSRNGEEQFF	TGCGCCAGCAGCCGGAATGGGGAGGAGCAGTTCTTC
NA	TRBJ2-1	NA	TRBV6-2/TRBV6-3	CASTGGAMYNEQFF	TGTGCCAGCACAGGGGGGGCAATGTACAATGAGCAGTTCTTC
NA	TRBJ2-7	NA	TRBV6-1	CASSEVGPDEYF	TGTGCCAGCAGTGAAGTCGGACCGGACGAGTACTTC
TRBD1	TRBJ1-1	few	TRBV10-2	CASSGDREYMFDTEAFF	TGCGCCAGCAGCGGGGACAGGGAGTATATGTTTGACACTGAAGCTTTCTTT
NA	TRBJ1-3	NA	TRBV7-6	CASSLGRWGDIYF	TGTGCCAGCAGCTTAGGCCGGTGGGGCGACATATATTTT
TRBD1	TRBJ1-5	NA	TRBV6-6	CASSLTGGTGIEPQHF	TGTGCCAGCAGTCTAACCGGAGGGACAGGGATTGAGCCCCAGCATTTT
NA	TRBJ2-7	NA	TRBV19	CASSRRLVDYEQYF	TGTGCCAGTAGTCGACGACTAGTGGACTACGAGCAGTACTTC
NA	TRBJ1-2	NA	TRBV14	CASSPLRFYGYTF	TGTGCCAGCAGCCCGTTGAGGTTTTATGGCTACACCTTC
NA	TRBJ1-5	NA	TRBV7-9	CASSLSLGGRNQPQHF	TGTGCCAGCAGCTTGAGTTTGGGGGGACGGAATCAGCCCCAGCATTTT
TRBD2	TRBJ2-4	NA	TRBV6-6	CASRTGTSLLAKNIQYF	TGTGCCAGCAGAACCGGGACTAGCTTACTAGCCAAAAACATTCAGTACTTC
NA	TRBJ1-4	NA	TRBV6-5	CASSYSTVYEKLFF	TGTGCCAGCAGTTACTCGACAGTTTATGAAAAACTGTTTTTT
TRBD1	TRBJ1-1	NA	TRBV5-1	CASSHKEETGVKDEAFF	TGCGCCAGCAGCCATAAAGAAGAGACAGGGGTTAAAGATGAAGCTTTCTTT
NA	TRBJ2-3	NA	TRBV7-4	CAYFGGTLDTQYF	TGTGCCTATTTTGGGGGGACCCTAGATACGCAGTATTTT
NA	TRBJ1-6	NA	TRBV7-2	CASSFSRQANSPLHF	TGTGCCAGCAGCTTTTCTCGACAGGCGAATTCACCCCTCCACTTT
TRBD1	TRBJ2-3	few	TRBV23-1	CASSPRGTGSDTQYF	TGCGCCAGCAGTCCTAGGGGGACAGGGTCAGATACGCAGTATTTT
NA	TRBJ1-1	few	TRBV15	CATSRDRGVNTEAFF	TGTGCCACCAGCAGAGATCGAGGGGTGAACACTGAAGCTTTCTTT
NA	TRBJ1-5	few	TRBV20-1	CSARDPEKWDQPQHF	TGCAGTGCTAGAGATCCGGAGAAATGGGATCAGCCCCAGCATTTT
TRBD1	TRBJ2-7	NA	TRBV4-1	CASSHRTGGYEQYF	TGCGCCAGCAGCCACCGGACAGGGGGCTACGAGCAGTACTTC
NA	TRBJ2-1	few	TRBV24-1	CATSESSSYNEQFF	TGTGCCACCAGTGAGTCGAGCTCCTACAATGAGCAGTTCTTC
NA	TRBJ1-3	NA	TRBV19	CATNSGNTIYF	TGTGCCACCAACTCTGGAAACACCATATATTTT
TRBD1	TRBJ2-3	few	TRBV7-6	CASSLEGAPDTQYF	TGTGCCAGCAGCTTAGAGGGGGCTCCAGATACGCAGTATTTT
NA	TRBJ2-1	NA	TRBV18	CASSLGEGAYNEQFF	TGTGCCAGCTCACTAGGAGAGGGTGCCTACAATGAGCAGTTCTTC
NA	TRBJ1-1	few	TRBV4-1	CASSHGPAVNTEAFF	TGCGCCAGCAGCCACGGTCCGGCCGTGAACACTGAAGCTTTCTTT
TRBD1	TRBJ1-2	many	TRBV7-8	CASSLVRTGYYGYTF	TGTGCCAGCAGCTTAGTCCGGACAGGGTACTATGGCTACACCTTC
NA	TRBJ1-2	NA	TRBV7-8	CASSYDGSGGYGYTF	TGTGCCAGCAGCTATGACGGATCTGGGGGCTATGGCTACACCTTC
NA	TRBJ2-5	NA	TRBV6-2/TRBV6-3	CASSSPGFRETQYF	TGTGCCAGCAGTTCGCCCGGGTTTCGGGAGACCCAGTACTTC